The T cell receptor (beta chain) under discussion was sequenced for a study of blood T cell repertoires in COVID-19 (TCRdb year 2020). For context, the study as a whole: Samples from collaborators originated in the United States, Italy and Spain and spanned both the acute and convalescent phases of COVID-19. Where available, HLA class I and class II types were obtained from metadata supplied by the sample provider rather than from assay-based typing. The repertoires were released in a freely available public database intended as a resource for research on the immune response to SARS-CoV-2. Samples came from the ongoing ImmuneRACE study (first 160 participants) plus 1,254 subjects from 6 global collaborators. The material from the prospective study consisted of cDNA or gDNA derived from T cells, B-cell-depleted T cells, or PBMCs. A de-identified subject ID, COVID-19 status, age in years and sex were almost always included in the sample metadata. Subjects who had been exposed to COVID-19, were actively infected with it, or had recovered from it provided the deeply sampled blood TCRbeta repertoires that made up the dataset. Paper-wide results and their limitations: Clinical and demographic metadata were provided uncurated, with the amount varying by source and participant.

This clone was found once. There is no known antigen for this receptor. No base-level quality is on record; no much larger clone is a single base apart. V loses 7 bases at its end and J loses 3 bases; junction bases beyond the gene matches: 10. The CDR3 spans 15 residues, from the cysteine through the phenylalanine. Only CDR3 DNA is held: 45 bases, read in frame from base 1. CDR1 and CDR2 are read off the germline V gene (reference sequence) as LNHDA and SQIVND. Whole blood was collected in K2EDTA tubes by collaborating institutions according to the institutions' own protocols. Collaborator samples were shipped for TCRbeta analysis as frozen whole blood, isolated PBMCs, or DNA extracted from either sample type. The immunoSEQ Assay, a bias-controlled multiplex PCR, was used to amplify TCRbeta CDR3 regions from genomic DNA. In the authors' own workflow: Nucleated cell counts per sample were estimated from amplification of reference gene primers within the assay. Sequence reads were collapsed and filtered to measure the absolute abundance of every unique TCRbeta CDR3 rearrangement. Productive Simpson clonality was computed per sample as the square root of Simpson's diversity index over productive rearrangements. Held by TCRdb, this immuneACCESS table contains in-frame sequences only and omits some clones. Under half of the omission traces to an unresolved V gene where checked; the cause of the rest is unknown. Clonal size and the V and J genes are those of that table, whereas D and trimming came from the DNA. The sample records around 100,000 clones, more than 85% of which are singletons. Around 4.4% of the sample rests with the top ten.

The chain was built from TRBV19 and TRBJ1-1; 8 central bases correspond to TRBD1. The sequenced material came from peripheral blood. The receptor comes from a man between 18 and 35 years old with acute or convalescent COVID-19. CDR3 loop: CASINTGGLDTEAFF. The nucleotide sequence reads TGTGCCAGTATAAATACAGGGGGGCTGGACACTGAAGCTTTCTTT.